Sequencing of this T cell receptor (beta chain) was carried out in a study of spatial heterogeneity in lung cancer. Background on the study: The donors comprised 70 to 85 untreated early-stage non-small cell lung cancer patients.

The germline V gene has CDR1 MNHEY and CDR2 SVGEGT. This CDR3 has 16 amino acids. Trimming took 5 bases from V and 0 from J, leaving 14 bases between them. Unique molecular identifiers, one per molecule, were present on every TCR cDNA molecule. From the 5' RACE reads, TCRdb called clonotypes with MiXCR, one entry per CDR3 protein. The sample lists roughly 72,000 distinct CDR3 sequences, roughly 9% occurring once. Noted time point: blood at routine non-recurrence follow-up after resection. This clonotype was detected ten times or more. The antigen remains undetermined. Overall study results and limits: At resection, ubiquitous expanded tumor TCRs appeared in blood more than at follow-up.

The TCR comes from a female donor with early-stage non-small cell lung cancer. Source: PBMCs, taken at follow-up. This sequence joins TRBV6-2 or TRBV6-3 and TRBJ1-3, with D perhaps TRBD1 (5 bases). The CDR3 coding sequence is TGTGCCAGCAGTCTGGGACGGCCAATCTCTGGAAACACCATATATTTT. This sequence encodes CASSLGRPISGNTIYF.